Reported below is one TCR beta chain. Its cognate antigen is unknown. This sample is drawn from a study of T cell responses to AZD1222 COVID-19 vaccine. Study conclusions and caveats: Close to half of spike-specific TCRs reportedly recognize unmutated variant regions. Regions 160-218 and 743-854 held dominance among vaccine-associated CD4 TCRs, which spanned spike. Clonal diversity was possibly underestimated, and the donors were mostly white British, with more females.

Sequencing was performed with immunoSEQ multiplex PCR; in TCRdb, only in-frame clones are kept and a portion is missing. Counted here are 73,000 or so clones, roughly 82% occurring once; the ten biggest clones make up less than 6.5%. Trimming took off 3 bases at V and 3 bases at J, with 14 bases between the two ends. Germline V lookup: CDR1 SGDLS, CDR2 YYNGEE. The CDR3 is 15 amino acids. The source is an adult in good health. Sample: peripheral blood, taken on day 0 of AZD1222 vaccination. The J gene is TRBJ2-3, the V gene TRBV9; perhaps D is TRBD1 or TRBD2 (5 bases each). Written as DNA, the CDR3 is TGTGCCAGCAGCGAGAGGGGTAGAGGGACAGATACGCAGTATTTT. It translates to CASSERGRGTDTQYF.